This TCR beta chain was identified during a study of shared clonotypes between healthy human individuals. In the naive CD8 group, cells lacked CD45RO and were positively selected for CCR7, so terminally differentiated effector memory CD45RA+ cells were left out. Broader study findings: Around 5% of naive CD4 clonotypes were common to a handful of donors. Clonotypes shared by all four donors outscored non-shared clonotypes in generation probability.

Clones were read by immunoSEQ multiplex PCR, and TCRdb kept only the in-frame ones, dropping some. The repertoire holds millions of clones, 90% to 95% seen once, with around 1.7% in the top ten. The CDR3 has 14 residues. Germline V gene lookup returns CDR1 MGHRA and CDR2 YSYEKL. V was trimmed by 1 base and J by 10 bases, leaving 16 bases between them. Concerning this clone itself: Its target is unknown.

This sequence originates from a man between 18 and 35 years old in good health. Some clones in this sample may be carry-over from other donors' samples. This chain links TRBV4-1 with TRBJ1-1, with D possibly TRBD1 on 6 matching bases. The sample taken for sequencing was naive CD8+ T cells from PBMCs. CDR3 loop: CASSQVGGGGAAFF. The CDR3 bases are TGCGCCAGCAGCCAAGTGGGAGGAGGGGGGGCAGCTTTCTTT.